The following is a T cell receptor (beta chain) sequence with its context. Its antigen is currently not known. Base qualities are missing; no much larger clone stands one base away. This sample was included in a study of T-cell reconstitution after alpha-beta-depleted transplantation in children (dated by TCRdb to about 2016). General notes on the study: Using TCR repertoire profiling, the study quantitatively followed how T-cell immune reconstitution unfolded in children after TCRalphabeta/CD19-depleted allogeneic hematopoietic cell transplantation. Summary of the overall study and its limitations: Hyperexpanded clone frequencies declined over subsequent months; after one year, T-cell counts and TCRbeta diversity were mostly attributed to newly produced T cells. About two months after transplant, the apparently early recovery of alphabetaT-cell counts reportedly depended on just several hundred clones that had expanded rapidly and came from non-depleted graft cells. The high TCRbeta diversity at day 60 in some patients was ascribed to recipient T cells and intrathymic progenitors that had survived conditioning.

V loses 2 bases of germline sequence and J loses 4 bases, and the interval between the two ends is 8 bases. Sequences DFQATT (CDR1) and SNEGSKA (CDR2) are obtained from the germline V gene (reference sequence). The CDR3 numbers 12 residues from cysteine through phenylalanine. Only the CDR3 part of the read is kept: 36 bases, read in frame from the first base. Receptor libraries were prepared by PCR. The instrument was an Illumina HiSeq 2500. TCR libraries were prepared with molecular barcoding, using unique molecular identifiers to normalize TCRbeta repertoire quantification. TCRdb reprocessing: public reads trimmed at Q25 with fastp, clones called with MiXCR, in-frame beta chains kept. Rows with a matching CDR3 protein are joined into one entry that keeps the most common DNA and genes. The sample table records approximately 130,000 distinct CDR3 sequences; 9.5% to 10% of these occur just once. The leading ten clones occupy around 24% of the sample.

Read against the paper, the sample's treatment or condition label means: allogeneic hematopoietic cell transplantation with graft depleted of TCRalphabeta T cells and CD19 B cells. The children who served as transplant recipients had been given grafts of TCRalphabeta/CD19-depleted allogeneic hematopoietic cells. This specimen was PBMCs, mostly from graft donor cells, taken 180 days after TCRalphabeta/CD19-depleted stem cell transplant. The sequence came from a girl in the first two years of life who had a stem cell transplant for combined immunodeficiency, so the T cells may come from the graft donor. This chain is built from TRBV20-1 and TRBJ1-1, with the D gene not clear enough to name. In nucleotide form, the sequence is TGCAGTGCTAGACTCCCGGGCACTGAAGCTTTCTTT. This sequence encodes CSARLPGTEAFF.